This T cell receptor beta chain came from a study of blood T cell repertoires in COVID-19. Study in general: Acute-phase and convalescent COVID-19 samples originated in the United States, Italy and Spain.

Germline CDR1 is LNHDA and CDR2 is SQIVND (reference sequence). Trimming took off 1 base at V and 1 base at J, with 10 bases between the two ends. This CDR3 region has 15 residues. Profiling relied on immunoSEQ multiplex PCR, and the TCRdb table lists in-frame clones only, not all of them. The sample has about 200,000 clones; roughly 87% are singletons. Symptom resolution, clearance, or two negative PCRs marked the recovered donors of Cohort 3. The source is a woman aged 25 to 39 who had recovered from COVID-19. The chain combines TRBV19 with TRBJ1-2; TRBD1 might be the D (5 bases). The sequenced sample consisted of PBMCs or T cells enriched from blood (not recorded which). As DNA, the CDR3 is TGTGCCAGTAGTATAGGAAGAGACAGTAACTATGGCTACACCTTC. Translating gives CASSIGRDSNYGYTF.